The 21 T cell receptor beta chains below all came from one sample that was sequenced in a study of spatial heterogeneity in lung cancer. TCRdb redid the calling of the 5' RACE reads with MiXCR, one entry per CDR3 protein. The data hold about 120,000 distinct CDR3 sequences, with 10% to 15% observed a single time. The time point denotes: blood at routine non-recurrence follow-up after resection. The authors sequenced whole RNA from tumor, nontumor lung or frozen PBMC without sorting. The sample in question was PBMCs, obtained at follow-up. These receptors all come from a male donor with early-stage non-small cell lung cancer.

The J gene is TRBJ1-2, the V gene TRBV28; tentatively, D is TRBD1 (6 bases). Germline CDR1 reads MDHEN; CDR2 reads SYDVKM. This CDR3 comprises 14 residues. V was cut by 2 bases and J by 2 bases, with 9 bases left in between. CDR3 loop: CASSLLQGNYGYTF. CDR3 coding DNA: TGTGCCAGCAGTTTACTCCAGGGGAACTATGGCTACACCTTC.

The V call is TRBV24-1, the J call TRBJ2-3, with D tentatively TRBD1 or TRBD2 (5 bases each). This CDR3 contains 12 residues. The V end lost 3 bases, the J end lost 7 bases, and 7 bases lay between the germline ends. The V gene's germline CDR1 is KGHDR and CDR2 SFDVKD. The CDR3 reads CATSDEGNTQYF. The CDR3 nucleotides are TGTGCCACCAGTGATGAGGGGAATACGCAGTATTTT.

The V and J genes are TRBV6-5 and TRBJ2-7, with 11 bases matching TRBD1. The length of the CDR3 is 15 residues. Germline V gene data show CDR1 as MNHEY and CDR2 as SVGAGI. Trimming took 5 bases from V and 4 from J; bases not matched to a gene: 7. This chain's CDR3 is CASSEGQGGSYEQYF. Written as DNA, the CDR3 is TGTGCCAGCAGTGAGGGACAGGGGGGATCATACGAGCAGTACTTC.

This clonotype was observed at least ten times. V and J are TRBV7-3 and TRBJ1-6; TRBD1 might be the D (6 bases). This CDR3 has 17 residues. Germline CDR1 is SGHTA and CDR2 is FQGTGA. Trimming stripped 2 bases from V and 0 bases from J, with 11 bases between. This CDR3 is CASSLLGGSSYNSPLHF. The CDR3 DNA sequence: TGTGCCAGCAGCTTATTAGGGGGAAGCTCCTATAATTCACCCCTCCACTTT.

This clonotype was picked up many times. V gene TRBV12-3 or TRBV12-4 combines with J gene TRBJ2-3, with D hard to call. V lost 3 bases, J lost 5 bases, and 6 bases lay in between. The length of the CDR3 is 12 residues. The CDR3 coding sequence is TGTGCCAGCAGTTTTTTTGGAGATACGCAGTATTTT. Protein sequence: CASSFFGDTQYF.

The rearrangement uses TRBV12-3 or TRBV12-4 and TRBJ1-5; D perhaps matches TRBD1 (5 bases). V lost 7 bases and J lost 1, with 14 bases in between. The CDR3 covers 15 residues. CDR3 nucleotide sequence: TGTGCCAGCACCCCGGGGGAGTTGAGCAATCAGCCCCAGCATTTT. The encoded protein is CASTPGELSNQPQHF.

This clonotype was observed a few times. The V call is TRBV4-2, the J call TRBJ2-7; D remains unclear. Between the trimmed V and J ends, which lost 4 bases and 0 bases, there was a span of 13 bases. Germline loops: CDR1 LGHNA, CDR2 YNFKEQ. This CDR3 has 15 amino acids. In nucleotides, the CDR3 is TGTGCCAGCAGCCCTCCATTAGGGTCCTCCTACGAGCAGTACTTC. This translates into CASSPPLGSSYEQYF.

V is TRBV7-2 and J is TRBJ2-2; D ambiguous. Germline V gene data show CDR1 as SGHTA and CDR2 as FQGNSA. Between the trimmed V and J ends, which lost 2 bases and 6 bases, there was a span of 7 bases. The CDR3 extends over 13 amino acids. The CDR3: CASSLSLPGELFF. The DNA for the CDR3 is TGTGCCAGCAGCTTATCTCTCCCCGGGGAGCTGTTTTTT.

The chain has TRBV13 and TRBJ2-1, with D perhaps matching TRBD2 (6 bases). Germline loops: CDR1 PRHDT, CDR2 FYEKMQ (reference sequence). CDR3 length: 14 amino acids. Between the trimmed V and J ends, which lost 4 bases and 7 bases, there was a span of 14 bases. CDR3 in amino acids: CASSSGDFGNEQFF. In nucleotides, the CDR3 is TGTGCCAGCAGCTCGGGAGACTTCGGGAATGAGCAGTTCTTC.

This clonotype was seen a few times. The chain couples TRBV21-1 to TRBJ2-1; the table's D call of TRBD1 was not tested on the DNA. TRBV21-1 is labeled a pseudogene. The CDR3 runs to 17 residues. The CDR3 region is CASSPSTPGDRDNEQFF. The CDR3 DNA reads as TGTGCCAGCAGCCCCTCAACCCCAGGGGACCGCGACAATGAGCAGTTCTTC.

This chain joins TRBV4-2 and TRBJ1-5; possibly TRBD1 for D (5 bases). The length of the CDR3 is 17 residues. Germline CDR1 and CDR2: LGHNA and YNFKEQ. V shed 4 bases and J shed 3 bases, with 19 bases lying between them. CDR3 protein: CASSPTYQGRANQPQHF. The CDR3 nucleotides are TGTGCCAGCAGCCCCACCTACCAGGGCAGGGCCAATCAGCCCCAGCATTTT.

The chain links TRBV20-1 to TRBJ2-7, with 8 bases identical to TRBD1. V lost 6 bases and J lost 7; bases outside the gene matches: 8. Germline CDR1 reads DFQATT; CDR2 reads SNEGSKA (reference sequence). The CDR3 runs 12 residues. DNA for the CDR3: TGCAGTGCACGAGGACAGGGCAAGGAGCAGTACTTC. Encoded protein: CSARGQGKEQYF.

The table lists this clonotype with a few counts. CDR3 in amino acids: CASSLPGGVAFF. CDR3 nucleotide sequence: TGTGCCAGCAGCCTTCCAGGGGGGGTAGCTTTCTTT. The chain links TRBV7-9 to TRBJ1-1, with TRBD1 matching over 7 bases. Germline V CDR1 and CDR2: SEHNR, FQNEAQ (reference sequence). The CDR3 length is 12 residues. V trimming: 5 bases; J trimming: 10 bases; junction bases outside the gene matches: 7.

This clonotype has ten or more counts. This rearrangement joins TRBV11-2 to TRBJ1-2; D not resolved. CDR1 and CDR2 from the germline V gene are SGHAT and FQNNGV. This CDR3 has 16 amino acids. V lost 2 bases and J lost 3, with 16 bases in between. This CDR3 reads CASSLIRLVTDYGYTF. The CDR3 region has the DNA TGTGCCAGCAGCTTAATCCGACTTGTGACGGACTATGGCTACACCTTC.

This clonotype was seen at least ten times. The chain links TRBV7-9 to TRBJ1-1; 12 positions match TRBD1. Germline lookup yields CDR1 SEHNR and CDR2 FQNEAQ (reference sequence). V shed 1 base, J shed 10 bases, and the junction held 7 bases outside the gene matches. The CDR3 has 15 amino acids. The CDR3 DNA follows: TGTGCCAGCAGCTTAGAACCGGGACAGGGGGCGCGAGCTTTCTTT. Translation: CASSLEPGQGARAFF.

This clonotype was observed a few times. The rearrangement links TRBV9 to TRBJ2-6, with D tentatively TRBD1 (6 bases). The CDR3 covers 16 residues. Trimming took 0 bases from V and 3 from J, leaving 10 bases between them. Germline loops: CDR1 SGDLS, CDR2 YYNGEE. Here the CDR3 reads CASSVDRAFGANVLTF. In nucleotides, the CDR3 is TGTGCCAGCAGCGTAGACAGGGCTTTTGGGGCCAACGTCCTGACTTTC.

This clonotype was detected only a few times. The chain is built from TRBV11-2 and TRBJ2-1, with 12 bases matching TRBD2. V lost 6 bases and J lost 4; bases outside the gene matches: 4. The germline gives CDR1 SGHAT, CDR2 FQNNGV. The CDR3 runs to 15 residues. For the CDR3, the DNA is TGTGCCAGCAGTCAGCTAGCGGGGGGGTACAATGAGCAGTTCTTC. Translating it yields CASSQLAGGYNEQFF.

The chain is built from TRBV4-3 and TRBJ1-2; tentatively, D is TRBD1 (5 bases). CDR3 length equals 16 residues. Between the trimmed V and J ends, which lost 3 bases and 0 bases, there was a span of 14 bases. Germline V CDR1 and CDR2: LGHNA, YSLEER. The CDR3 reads CASSHTPGPTNYGYTF. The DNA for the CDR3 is TGCGCCAGCAGCCATACCCCAGGGCCGACTAACTATGGCTACACCTTC.

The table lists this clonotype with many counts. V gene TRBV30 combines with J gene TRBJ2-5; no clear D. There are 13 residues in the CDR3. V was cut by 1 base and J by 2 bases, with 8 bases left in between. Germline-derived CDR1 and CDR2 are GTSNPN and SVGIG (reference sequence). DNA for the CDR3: TGTGCCTGGAGTGCGGGCTATCAAGAGACCCAGTACTTC. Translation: CAWSAGYQETQYF.

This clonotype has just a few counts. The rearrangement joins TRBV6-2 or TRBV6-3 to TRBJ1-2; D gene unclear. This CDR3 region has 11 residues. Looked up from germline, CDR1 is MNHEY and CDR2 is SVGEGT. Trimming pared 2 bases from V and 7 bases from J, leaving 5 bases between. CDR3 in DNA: TGTGCCAGCAGTTACGGGTTTGGCTACACCTTC. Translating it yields CASSYGFGYTF.

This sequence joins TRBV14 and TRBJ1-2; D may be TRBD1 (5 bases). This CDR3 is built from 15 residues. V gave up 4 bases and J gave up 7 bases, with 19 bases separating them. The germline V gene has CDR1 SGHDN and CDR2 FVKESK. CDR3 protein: CASSLGRGPRAGYTF. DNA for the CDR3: TGTGCCAGCAGCCTAGGGAGGGGACCTCGCGCTGGCTACACCTTC.